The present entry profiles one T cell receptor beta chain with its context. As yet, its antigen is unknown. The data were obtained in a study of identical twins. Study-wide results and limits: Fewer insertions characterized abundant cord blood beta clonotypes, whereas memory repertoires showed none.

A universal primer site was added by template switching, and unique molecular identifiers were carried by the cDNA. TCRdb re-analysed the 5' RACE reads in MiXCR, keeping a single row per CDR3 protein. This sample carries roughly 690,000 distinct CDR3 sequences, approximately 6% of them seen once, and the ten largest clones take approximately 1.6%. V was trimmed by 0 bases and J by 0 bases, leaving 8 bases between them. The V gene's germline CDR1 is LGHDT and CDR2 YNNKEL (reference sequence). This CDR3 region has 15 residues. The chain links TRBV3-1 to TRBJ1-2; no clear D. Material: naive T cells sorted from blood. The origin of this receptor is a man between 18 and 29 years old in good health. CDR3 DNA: TGTGCCAGCAGCCAAGATCCGGCCGCTAACTATGGCTACACCTTC. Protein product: CASSQDPAANYGYTF.